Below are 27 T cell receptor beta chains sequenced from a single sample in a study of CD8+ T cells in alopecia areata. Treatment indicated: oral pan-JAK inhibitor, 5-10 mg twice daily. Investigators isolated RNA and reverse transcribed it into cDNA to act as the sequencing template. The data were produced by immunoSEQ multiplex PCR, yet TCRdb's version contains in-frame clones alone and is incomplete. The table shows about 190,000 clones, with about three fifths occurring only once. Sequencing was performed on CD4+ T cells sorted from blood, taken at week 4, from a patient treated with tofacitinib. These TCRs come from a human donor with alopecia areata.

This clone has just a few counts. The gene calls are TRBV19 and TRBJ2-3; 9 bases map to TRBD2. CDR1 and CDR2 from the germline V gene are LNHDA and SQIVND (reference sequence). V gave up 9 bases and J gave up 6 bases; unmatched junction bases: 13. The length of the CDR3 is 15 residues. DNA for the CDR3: TGTGCCAGCACCGAAATAGCGGGGGCCCGTGATACGCAGTATTTT. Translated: CASTEIAGARDTQYF.

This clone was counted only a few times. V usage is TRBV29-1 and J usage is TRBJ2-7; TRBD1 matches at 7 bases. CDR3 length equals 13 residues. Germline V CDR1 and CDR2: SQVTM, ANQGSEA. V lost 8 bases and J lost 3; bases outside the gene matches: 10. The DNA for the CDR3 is TGCAGCATCCGGGACAGCACGAACTACGAGCAGTACTTC. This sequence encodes CSIRDSTNYEQYF.

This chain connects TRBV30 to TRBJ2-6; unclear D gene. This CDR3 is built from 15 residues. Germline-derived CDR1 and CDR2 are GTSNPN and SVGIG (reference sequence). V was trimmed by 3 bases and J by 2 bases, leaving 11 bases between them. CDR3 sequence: CAWSKTETGANVLTF. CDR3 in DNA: TGTGCCTGGAGCAAGACCGAGACTGGGGCCAACGTCCTGACTTTC.

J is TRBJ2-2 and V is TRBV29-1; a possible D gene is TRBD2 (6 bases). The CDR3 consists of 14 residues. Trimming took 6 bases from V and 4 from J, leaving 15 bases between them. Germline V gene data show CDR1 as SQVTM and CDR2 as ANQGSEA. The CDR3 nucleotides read TGCAGCGTGGGAGGTGGGAGCCCCACCGGGGAGCTGTTTTTT. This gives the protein CSVGGGSPTGELFF.

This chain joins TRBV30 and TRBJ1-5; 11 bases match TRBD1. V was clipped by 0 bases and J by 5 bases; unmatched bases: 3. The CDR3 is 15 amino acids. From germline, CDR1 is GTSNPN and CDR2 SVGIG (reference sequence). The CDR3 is CAWSVKGQGDQPQHF. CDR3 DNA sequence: TGTGCCTGGAGTGTAAAGGGACAGGGGGATCAGCCCCAGCATTTT.

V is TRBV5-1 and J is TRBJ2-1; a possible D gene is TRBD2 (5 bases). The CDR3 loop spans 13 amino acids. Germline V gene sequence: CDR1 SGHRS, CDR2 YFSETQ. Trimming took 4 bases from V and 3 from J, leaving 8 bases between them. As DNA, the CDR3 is TGCGCCAGCAGCCCCCGGGACTACAATGAGCAGTTCTTC. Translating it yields CASSPRDYNEQFF.

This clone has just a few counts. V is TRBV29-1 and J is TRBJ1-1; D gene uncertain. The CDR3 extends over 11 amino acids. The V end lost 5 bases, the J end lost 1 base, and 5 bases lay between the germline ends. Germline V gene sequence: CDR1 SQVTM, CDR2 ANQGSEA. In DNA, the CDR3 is TGCAGCGTTAGCGGGAACACTGAAGCTTTCTTT. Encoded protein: CSVSGNTEAFF.

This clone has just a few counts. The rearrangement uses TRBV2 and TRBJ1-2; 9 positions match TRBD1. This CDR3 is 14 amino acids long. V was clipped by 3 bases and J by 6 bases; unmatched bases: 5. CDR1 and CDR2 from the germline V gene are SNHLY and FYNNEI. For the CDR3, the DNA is TGTGCCAGCAGTGACCCTTGGACAGGGGATGGCTACACCTTC. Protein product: CASSDPWTGDGYTF.

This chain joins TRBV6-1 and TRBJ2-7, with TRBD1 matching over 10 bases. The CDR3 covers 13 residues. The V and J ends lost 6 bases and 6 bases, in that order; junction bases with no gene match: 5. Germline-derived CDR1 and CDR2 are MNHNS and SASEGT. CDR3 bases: TGTGCCAGCAGAAGGACAGGGGGAGGCGAGCAGTACTTC. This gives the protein CASRRTGGGEQYF.

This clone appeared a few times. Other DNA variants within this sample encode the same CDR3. CDR3 in DNA: TGCAGCGTTGATGGGACAGGGGGCACAGATACGCAGTATTTT. This gives the protein CSVDGTGGTDTQYF. The V and J genes are TRBV29-1 and TRBJ2-3; 10 nucleotides align to TRBD1. This CDR3 contains 14 residues. Germline CDR1 SQVTM, CDR2 ANQGSEA. The V and J ends lost 3 bases and 1 base, in that order; junction bases with no gene match: 1.

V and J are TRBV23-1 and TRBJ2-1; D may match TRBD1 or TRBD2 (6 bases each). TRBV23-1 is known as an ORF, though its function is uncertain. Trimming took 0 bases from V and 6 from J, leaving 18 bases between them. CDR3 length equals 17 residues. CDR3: CASSQSPGGKGGNEQFF. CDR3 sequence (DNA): TGCGCCAGCAGTCAATCACCTGGGGGAAAGGGGGGCAATGAGCAGTTCTTC.

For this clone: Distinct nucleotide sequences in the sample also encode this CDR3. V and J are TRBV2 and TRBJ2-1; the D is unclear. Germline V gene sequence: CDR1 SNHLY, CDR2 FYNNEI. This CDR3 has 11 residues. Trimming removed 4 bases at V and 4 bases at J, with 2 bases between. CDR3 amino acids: CASSVYNEQFF. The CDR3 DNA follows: TGTGCCAGCAGTGTGTACAATGAGCAGTTCTTC.

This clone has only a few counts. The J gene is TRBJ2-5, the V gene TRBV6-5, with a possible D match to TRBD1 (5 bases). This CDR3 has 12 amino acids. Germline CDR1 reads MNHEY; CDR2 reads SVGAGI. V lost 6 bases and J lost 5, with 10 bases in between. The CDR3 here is CASRTVGETQYF. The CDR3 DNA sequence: TGTGCCAGCAGGACAGTTGGGGAGACCCAGTACTTC.

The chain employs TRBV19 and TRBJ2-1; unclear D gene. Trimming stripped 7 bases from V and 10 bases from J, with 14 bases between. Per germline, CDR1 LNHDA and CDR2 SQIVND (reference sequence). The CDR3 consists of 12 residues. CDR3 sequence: CASMSAGREQFF. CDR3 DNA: TGTGCCAGTATGAGCGCCGGCAGAGAGCAGTTCTTC. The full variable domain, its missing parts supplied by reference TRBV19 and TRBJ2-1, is DGGITQSPKYLFRKEGQNVTLSCEQNLNHDAMYWYRQDPGQGLRLIYYSQIVNDFQKGDIAEGYSVSREKKESFPLTVTSAQKNPTAFYLCASMSAGREQFFGPGTRLTVL.

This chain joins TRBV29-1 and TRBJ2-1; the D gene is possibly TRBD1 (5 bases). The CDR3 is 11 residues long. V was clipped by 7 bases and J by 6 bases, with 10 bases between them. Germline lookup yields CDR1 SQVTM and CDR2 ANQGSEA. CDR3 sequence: CSALRGNEQFF. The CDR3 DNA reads TGCAGCGCCTTAAGGGGCAATGAGCAGTTCTTC.

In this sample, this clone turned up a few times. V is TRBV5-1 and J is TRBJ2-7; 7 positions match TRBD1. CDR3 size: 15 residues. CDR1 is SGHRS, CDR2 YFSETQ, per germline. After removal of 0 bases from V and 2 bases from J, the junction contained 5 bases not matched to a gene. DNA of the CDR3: TGCGCCAGCAGCTTGGGTCAGGGGGTAACCTACGAGCAGTACTTC. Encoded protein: CASSLGQGVTYEQYF.

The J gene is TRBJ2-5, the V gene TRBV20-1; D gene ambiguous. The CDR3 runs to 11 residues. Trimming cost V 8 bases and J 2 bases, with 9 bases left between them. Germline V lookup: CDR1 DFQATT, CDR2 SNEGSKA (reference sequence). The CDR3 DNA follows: TGCAGTACTCTGCAACAAGAGACCCAGTACTTC. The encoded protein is CSTLQQETQYF.

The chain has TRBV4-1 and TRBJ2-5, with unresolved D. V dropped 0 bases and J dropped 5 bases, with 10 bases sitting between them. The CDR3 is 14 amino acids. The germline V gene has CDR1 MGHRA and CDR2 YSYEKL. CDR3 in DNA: TGCGCCAGCAGCCAAGAGTACTTCAAGGAGACCCAGTACTTC. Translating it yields CASSQEYFKETQYF.

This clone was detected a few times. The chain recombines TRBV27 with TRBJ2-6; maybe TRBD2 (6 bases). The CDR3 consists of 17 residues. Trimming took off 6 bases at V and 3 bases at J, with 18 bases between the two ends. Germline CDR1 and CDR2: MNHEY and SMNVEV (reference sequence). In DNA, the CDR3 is TGTGCCAGCAGCAAGGGCGGGGCGAATCGTGGGGCCAACGTCCTGACTTTC. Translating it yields CASSKGGANRGANVLTF.

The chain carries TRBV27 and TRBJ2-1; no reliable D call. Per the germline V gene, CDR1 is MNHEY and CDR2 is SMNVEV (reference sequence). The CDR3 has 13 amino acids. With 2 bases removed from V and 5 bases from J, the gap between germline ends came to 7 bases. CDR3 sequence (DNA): TGTGCCAGCAGTTTAGGGCAGCACAATGAGCAGTTCTTC. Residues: CASSLGQHNEQFF.

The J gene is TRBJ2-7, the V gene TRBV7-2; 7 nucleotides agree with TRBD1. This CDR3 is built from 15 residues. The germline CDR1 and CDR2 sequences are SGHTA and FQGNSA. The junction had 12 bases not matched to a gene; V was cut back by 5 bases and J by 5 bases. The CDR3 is CASSPFRTGFNEQYF. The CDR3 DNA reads TGTGCCAGCAGCCCCTTTAGGACAGGTTTCAACGAGCAGTACTTC.

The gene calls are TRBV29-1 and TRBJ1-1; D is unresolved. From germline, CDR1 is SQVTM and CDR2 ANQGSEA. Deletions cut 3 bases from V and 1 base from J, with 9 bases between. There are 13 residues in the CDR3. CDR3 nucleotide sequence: TGCAGCGTTGATTCCAGGCCGAACACTGAAGCTTTCTTT. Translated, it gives CSVDSRPNTEAFF.

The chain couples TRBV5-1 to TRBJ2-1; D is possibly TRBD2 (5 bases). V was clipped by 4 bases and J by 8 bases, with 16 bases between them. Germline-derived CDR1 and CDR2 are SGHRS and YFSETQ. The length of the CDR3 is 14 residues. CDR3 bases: TGCGCCAGCAGCCCCCAGGTGGAGGACGATGAGCAGTTCTTC. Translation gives CASSPQVEDDEQFF.

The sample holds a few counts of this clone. The CDR3 is CSAPGQDYGYTF. In DNA form, the CDR3 reads TGCAGCGCACCGGGACAGGACTATGGCTACACCTTC. The V call is TRBV29-1, the J call TRBJ1-2; TRBD1 agrees at 8 bases. After removal of 7 bases from V and 3 bases from J, the junction contained 4 bases not matched to a gene. The CDR3 totals 12 residues. Germline V gene data show CDR1 as SQVTM and CDR2 as ANQGSEA.

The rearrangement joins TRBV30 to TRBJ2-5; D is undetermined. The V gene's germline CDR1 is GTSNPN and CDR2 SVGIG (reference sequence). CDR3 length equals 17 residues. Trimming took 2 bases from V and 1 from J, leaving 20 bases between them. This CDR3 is CAWSSLSSPKTQETQYF. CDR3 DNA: TGTGCCTGGAGTTCCCTCTCTAGTCCAAAAACCCAAGAGACCCAGTACTTC.

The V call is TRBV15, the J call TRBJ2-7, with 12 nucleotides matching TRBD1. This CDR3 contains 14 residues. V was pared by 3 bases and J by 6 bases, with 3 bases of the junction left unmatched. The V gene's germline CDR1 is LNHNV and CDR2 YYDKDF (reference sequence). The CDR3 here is CATSRGQGALEQYF. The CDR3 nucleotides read TGTGCCACCAGCAGGGGACAGGGGGCTCTCGAGCAGTACTTC. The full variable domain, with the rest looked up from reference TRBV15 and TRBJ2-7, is DAMVIQNPRYQVTQFGKPVTLSCSQTLNHNVMYWYQQKSSQAPKLLFHYYDKDFNNEADTPDNFQSRRPNTSFCFLDIRSPGLGDTAMYLCATSRGQGALEQYFGPGTRLTVT.

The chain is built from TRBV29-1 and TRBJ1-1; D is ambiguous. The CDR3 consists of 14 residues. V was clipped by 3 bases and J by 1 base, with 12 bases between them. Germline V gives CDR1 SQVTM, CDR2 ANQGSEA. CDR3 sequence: CSVDRPGPNTEAFF. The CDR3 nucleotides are TGCAGCGTTGATCGGCCAGGACCGAACACTGAAGCTTTCTTT.